This T cell receptor beta chain was sequenced for a study of cytomegalovirus exposure and HLA in healthy donors. Here immunoSEQ multiplex PCR was the method, and the copy in TCRdb shows in-frame clones only, minus some. In the table there are approximately 100,000 clones, 70% to 90% of which are singletons. Regarding this clone: As yet, its antigen is unknown.

From the 120-subject validation cohort, which was separate from the roughly 700-subject first cohort, the donors were drawn. Study findings and constraints: Rarity marked most TCR sequences, yet some public TCRs occurred in many donors. Associated with cytomegalovirus, according to the listing, were 150 to 200 TCR beta chains. CMV antigen specificity of three CMV-associated chains was confirmed in vitro.

This CDR3 is 18 amino acids long. The germline CDR1 and CDR2 sequences are LNHNV and YYDKDF (reference sequence). V was clipped by 0 bases and J by 2 bases; unmatched bases: 11. This TCR was recovered from a woman in her 30s in good health and CMV-seronegative. V is TRBV15 and J is TRBJ2-7; 9 nucleotides match TRBD1. The specimen was PBMCs. CDR3 residues: CATSRDLWDRVSPYEQYF. CDR3 nucleotides: TGTGCCACCAGCAGAGATCTCTGGGACAGGGTCTCCCCCTACGAGCAGTACTTC.